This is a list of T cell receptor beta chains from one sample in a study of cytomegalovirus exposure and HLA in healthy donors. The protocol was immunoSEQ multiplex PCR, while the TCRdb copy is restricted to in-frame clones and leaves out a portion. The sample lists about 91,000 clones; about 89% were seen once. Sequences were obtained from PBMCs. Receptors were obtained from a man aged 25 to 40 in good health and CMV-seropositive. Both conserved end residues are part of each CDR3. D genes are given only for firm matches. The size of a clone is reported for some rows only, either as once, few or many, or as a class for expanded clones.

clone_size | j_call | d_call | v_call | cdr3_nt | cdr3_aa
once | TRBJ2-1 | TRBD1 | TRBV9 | TGTGCCAGCAGCGTAGGGGCAGGGGGCTATGAGCAGTTCTTC | CASSVGAGGYEQFF
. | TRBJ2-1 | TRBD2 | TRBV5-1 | TGCGCCAGCAGTTTGGGGCGACTAGCGGGAGGGGGGCCTACAGTAAATGAGCAGTTCTTC | CASSLGRLAGGGPTVNEQFF
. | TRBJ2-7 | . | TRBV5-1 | TGCGCCAGCAGCTTGGAACAGGGCTCCTACGAGCAGTACTTC | CASSLEQGSYEQYF
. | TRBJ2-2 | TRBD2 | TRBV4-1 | TGCGCCAGCAGCCAAGACGGGAGGGGCACCGGGGAGCTGTTTTTT | CASSQDGRGTGELFF
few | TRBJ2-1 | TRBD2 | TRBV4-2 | TGTGCCAGCAGTCTAGCGGGGAGCTCCTACAATGAGCAGTTCTTC | CASSLAGSSYNEQFF
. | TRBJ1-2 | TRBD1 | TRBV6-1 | TGTGCCAGCAGGGACAGGGGAAGATATGGCTACACCTTC | CASRDRGRYGYTF
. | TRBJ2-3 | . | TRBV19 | TGTGCCACCCGTCGGGGAAGCACAGATACGCAGTATTTT | CATRRGSTDTQYF
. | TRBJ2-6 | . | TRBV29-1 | TGCAGCGCGTCGAGGGCTGGGGCCAACGTCCTGACTTTC | CSASRAGANVLTF
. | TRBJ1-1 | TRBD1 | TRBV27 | TGTGCCAGCAGATTTCGACAGGGGGTAGAAGCTTTCTTT | CASRFRQGVEAFF
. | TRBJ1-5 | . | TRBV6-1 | TGTGCCAGCAGTGACCTGAGATTCAATCAGCCCCAGCATTTT | CASSDLRFNQPQHF
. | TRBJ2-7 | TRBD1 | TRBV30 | TGTGCCTGGAGCCTCGGGACAGGTATTTCCTACGAGCAGTACTTC | CAWSLGTGISYEQYF
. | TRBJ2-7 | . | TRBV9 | TGTGCCAGCAGCGTAGAGTGGGACTTAAGCGAGCAGTACTTC | CASSVEWDLSEQYF
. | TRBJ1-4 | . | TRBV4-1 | TGCGCCAGCAGCCAAGATGTCGGGTCAGAGGAAAAACTGTTTTTT | CASSQDVGSEEKLFF
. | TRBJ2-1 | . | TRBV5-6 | TGTGCCAGCAGCTATGATAGCTCCTACAATGAGCAGTTCTTC | CASSYDSSYNEQFF
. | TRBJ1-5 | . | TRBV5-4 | TGTGCCAGCAGCGCCGAGAATCAGCCCCAGCATTTT | CASSAENQPQHF
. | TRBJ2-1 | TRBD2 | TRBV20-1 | TGCAGTGCAGGGACTAGGGGTGAGCAGTTCTTC | CSAGTRGEQFF
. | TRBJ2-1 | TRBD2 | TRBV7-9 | TGTGCCAGCAGCTTATTCCGGACTGGACTAGCAGTTTACAATGAGCAGTTCTTC | CASSLFRTGLAVYNEQFF
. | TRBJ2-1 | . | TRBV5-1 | TGCGCCAGCAGCTTGGGGTTGGCCGGGTTAAGCGAGCAGTTCTTC | CASSLGLAGLSEQFF
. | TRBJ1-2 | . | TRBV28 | TGTGCCAGCAGGTCCACAGGGTCTAACTATGGCTACACCTTC | CASRSTGSNYGYTF
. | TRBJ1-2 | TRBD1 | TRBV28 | TGTGCCAGCAGTCCCGGGACAGCGCTATTCTACACCTTC | CASSPGTALFYTF
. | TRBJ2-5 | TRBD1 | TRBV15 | TGTGCCACCCAAAGGGACAGGACCCAAGAGACCCAGTACTTC | CATQRDRTQETQYF
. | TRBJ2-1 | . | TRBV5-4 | TGTGCCAGCAGCCCGGACACAAATGAGCAGTTCTTC | CASSPDTNEQFF
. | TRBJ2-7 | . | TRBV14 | TGTGCCAGCAGCCAAGATACGACAGGAGACGAGCAGTACTTC | CASSQDTTGDEQYF
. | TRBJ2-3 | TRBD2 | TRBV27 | TGTGCCAGCAGTCGCCCGTTTGCGGGAGTTCCAGATACGCAGTATTTT | CASSRPFAGVPDTQYF
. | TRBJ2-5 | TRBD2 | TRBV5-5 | TGTGCCAGCACCGTAGGGACTAGCGGATTCCAAGAGACCCAGTACTTC | CASTVGTSGFQETQYF
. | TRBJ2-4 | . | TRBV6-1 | TGTGCCAGCAGTGATTTCGGGGGAACCAAAAACATTCAGTACTTC | CASSDFGGTKNIQYF
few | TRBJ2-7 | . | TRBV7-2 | TGTGCCAGCAGCTCCACCCAGGGCTACGAGCAGTACTTC | CASSSTQGYEQYF
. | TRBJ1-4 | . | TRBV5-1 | TGCGCCAGCAGCTCGCAGGGGCTTGGTGAAAAACTGTTTTTT | CASSSQGLGEKLFF
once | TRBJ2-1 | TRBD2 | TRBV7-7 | TGTGCTAGCAGCTTAGTAGCGGGAGATTACAATGAGCAGTTCTTC | CASSLVAGDYNEQFF
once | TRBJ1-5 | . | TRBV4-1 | TGCGCCAGCAGCCAGACGACAGGTATCAATCAGCCCCAGCATTTT | CASSQTTGINQPQHF
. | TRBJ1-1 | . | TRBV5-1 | TGCGCCAGCAGCCGGACAGCGACGAACACTGAAGCTTTCTTT | CASSRTATNTEAFF
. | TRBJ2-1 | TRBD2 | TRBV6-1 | TGTGCCAGCAGATACGGGACTAGCCAGTACAATGAGCAGTTCTTC | CASRYGTSQYNEQFF
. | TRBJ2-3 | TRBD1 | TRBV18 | TGTGCCAGCTCACCAATAGGACAGGATGAGAGCACAGATACGCAGTATTTT | CASSPIGQDESTDTQYF
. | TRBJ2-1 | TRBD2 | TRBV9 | TGTGCCAGCAGCCCGACGGGAGGGTGGGGCAATGAGCAGTTCTTC | CASSPTGGWGNEQFF
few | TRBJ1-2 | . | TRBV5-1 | TGCGCCAGCAGCCCCGGGGTTTATGGCTACACCTTC | CASSPGVYGYTF
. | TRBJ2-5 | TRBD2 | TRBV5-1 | TGCGCCAGCAGCCCCGGGAGGAGGGGACCGGAGACCCAGTACTTC | CASSPGRRGPETQYF
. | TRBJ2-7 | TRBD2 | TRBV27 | TGTGCCAGCAGTTTAAAGGGTAGCGGGACCTACGAGCAGTACTTC | CASSLKGSGTYEQYF
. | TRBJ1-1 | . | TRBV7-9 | TGTGCCAGCAGCTTTGGGCTGAGCACTGAAGCTTTCTTT | CASSFGLSTEAFF
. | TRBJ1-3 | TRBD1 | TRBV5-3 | TGTGCCAGAAGCTTGTCCCGGGACAGGGGAAACACCATATATTTT | CARSLSRDRGNTIYF
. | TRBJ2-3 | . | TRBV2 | TGTGCCAGCAGTGATGTCGGGATCGCCCCAGATACGCAGTATTTT | CASSDVGIAPDTQYF
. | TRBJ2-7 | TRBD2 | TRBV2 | TGTGCCAGCAGGACCGGGACTAGCTCCTACGAGCAGTACTTC | CASRTGTSSYEQYF
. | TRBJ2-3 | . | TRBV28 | TGTGCCAGCAGTTCGTCCCCCAGGTTAGATACGCAGTATTTT | CASSSSPRLDTQYF
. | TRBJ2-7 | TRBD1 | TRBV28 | TGTGCCAGCAGTGGGACAGGGGGAATCATGTCGGTTTACTACGAGCAGTACTTC | CASSGTGGIMSVYYEQYF
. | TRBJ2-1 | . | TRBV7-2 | TGTGCCAGCAGCCCACGTCTTCTAGCTTTTGAGCAGTTCTTC | CASSPRLLAFEQFF
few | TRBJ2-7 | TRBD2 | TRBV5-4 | TGTGCCAGCAGCCTATACGGGACTAGCTACGAGCAGTACTTC | CASSLYGTSYEQYF
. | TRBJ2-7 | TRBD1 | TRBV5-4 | TGTGCCAGCAGCTTTACCGGGACAGGGGTCGAGCAGTACTTC | CASSFTGTGVEQYF
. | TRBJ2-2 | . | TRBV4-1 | TGCGCCAGCAGCCTTGCCTTGGAGTCCGGGGAGCTGTTTTTT | CASSLALESGELFF
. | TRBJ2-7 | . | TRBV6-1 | TGTGCCAGCAGTGGTCAGGATTCCTTTTACGAGCAGTACTTC | CASSGQDSFYEQYF
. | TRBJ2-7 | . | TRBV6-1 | TGTGCCAGCAGTGAAGGGAGCTTAGCGCTAGTGTACGAGCAGTACTTC | CASSEGSLALVYEQYF
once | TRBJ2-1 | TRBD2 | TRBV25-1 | TGTGCCAGCAGTGAATTCGGGACTAGCGCCGGAAACAATGAGCAGTTCTTC | CASSEFGTSAGNNEQFF
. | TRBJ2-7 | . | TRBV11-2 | TGTGCCAGCAGCTTAGATTACGTCTACGAGCAGTACTTC | CASSLDYVYEQYF
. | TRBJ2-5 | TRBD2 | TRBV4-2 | TGTGCCAGCAGCCCTCGGACTAGCGGGGACAGCCAAGAGACCCAGTACTTC | CASSPRTSGDSQETQYF
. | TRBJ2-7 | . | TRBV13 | TGTGCCAGCAGCCCAACAACAGGGTACGAGCAGTACTTC | CASSPTTGYEQYF
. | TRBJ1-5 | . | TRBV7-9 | TGTGCCAGCAGCTTGAACACCGAGGGTGCCCAGCATTTT | CASSLNTEGAQHF
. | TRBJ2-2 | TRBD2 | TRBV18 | TGTGCCAGCTCACCACGACTAGCGGGAACCGGGGAGCTGTTTTTT | CASSPRLAGTGELFF
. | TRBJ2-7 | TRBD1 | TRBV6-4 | TGTGCCAGCAGTGAGAATGTAGGAACAGGGGGCTGCGAGCAGTACTTC | CASSENVGTGGCEQYF
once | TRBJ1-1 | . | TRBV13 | TGTGCCAGCAGCTTTCGTGCCAGTTTGAACACTGAAGCTTTCTTT | CASSFRASLNTEAFF